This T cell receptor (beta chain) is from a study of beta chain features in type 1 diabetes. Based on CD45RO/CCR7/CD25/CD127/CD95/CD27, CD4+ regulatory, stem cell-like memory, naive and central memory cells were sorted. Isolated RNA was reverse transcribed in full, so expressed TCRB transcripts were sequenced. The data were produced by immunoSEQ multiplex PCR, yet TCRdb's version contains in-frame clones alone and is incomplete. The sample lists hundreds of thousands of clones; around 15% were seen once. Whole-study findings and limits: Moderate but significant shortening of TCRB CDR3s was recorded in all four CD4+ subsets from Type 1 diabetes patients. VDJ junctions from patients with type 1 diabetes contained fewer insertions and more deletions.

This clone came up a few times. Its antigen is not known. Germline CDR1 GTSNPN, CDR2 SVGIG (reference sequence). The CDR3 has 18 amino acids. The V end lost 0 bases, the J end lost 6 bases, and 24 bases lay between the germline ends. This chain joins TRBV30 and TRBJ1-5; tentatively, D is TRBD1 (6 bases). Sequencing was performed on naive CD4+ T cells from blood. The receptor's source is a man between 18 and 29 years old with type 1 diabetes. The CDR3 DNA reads TGTGCCTGGAGTGTTCGAGGGTCTAGGGGGGCCGCAGGTCAGCCCCAGCATTTT. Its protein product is CAWSVRGSRGAAGQPQHF.